Detailed here is one TCR beta chain. Its antigen is currently unknown. These data belong to a study of T cells in localized non-small cell lung cancer. Germline values: CDR1 SGDLS, CDR2 YYNGEE. Trimming removed 0 bases from V and 6 bases from J, with 7 bases in between. The CDR3 runs 13 residues. Whole-study findings and limits: Because sequencing included only one region (of the tumor), heterogeneity remains possible. The appearance of a median 57 of the top 100 tumor clones was seen in adjacent lung. T cell clonality was highest in uninvolved adjacent lung, above tumor. With higher T cell density in blood came longer overall survival.

Using immunoSEQ multiplex PCR, the repertoire was profiled, and TCRdb retains in-frame clones only, with some absent. The sample gives 50,000 to 75,000 clones, roughly 90% of which show up once; nearly 20% is in the top ten. Sample: peripheral blood, taken before any cancer treatment. The TCR comes from a man aged 40 to 70 with stage I lung adenocarcinoma. The rearrangement links TRBV9 to TRBJ1-5; D is unclear. In DNA, the CDR3 is TGTGCCAGCAGCGTAGTTCCGGGTCAGCCCCAGCATTTT. As protein: CASSVVPGQPQHF.